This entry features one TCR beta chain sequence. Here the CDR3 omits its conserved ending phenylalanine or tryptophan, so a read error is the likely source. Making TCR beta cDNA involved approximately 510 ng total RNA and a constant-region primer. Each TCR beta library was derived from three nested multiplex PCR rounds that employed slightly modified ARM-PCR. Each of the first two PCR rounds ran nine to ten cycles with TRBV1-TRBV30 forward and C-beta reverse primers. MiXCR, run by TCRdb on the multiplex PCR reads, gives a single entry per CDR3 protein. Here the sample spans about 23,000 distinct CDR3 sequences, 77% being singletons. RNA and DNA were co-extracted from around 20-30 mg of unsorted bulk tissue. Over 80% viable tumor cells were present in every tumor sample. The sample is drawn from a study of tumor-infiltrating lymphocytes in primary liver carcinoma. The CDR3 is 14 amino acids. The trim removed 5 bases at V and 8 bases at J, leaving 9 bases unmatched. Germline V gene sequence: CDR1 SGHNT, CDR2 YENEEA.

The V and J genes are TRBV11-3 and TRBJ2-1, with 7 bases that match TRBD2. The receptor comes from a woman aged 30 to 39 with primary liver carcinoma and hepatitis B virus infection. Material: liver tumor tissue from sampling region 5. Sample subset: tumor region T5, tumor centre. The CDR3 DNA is TGTGCCAGCAGCCGACTAGTGGGGGGGTATGAGCAGTTCGTC. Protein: CASSRLVGGYEQFV.